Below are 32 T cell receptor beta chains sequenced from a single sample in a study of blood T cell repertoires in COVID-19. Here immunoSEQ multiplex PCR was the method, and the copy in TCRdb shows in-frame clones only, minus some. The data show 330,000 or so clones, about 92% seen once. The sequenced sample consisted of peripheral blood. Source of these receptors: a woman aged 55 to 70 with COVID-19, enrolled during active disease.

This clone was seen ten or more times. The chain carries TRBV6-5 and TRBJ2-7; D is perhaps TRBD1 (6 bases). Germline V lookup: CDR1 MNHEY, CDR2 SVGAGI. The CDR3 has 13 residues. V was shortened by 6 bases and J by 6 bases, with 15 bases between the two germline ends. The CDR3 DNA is TGTGCCAGCAGACCCTCCGAGACAGGCGAGCAGTACTTC. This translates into CASRPSETGEQYF.

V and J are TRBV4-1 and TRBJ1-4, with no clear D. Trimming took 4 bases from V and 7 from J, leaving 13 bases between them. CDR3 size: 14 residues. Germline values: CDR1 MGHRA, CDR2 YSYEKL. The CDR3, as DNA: TGCGCCAGCAGCCCCCCCGGAGGGCTTGAAAAACTGTTTTTT. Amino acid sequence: CASSPPGGLEKLFF.

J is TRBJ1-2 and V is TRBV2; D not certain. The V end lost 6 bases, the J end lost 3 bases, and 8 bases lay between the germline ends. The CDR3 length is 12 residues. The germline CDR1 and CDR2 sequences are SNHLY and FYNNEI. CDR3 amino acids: CASREGYYGYTF. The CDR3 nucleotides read TGTGCCAGCAGGGAGGGTTACTATGGCTACACCTTC. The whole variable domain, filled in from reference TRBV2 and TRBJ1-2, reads EPEVTQTPSHQVTQMGQEVILRCVPISNHLYFYWYRQILGQKVEFLVSFYNNEISEKSEIFDDQFSVERPDGSNFTLKIRSTKLEDSAMYFCASREGYYGYTFGSGTRLTVV.

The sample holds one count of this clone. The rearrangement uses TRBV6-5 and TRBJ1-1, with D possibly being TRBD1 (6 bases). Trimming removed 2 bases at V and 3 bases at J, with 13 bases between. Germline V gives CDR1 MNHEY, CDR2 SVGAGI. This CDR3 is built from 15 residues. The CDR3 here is CASSYPGVSDTEAFF. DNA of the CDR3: TGTGCCAGCAGTTACCCAGGGGTTTCGGACACTGAAGCTTTCTTT.

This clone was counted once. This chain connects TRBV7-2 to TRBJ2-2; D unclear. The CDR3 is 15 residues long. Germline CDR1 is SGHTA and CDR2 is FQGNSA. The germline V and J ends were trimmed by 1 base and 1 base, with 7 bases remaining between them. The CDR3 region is CASSLGRVNTGELFF. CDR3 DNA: TGTGCCAGCAGCTTAGGCCGGGTGAACACCGGGGAGCTGTTTTTT.

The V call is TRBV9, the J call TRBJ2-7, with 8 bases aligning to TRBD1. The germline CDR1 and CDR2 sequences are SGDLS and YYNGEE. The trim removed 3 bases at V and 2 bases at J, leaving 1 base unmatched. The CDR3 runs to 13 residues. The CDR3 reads CASSATGAYEQYF. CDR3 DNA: TGTGCCAGCAGCGCGACAGGGGCCTACGAGCAGTACTTC.

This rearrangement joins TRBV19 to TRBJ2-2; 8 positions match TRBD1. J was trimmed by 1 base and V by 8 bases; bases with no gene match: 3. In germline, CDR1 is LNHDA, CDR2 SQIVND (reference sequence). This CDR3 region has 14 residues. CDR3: CASSDRGNTGELFF. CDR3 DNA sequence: TGTGCCAGTTCCGACAGGGGGAACACCGGGGAGCTGTTTTTT.

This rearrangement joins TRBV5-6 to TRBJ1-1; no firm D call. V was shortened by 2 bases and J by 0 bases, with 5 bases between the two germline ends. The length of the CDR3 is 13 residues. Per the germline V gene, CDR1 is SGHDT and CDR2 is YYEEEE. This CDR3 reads CASSFIMNTEAFF. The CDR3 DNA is TGTGCCAGCAGCTTCATCATGAACACTGAAGCTTTCTTT.

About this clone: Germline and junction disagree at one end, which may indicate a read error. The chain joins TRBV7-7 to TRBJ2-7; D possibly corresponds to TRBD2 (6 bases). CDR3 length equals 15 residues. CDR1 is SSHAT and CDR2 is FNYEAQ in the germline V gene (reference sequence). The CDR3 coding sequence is TGTGCTAGCAGCCCAACGGACGCCACCGGGGGCGAGCAGTACTTC. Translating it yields CASSPTDATGGEQYF.

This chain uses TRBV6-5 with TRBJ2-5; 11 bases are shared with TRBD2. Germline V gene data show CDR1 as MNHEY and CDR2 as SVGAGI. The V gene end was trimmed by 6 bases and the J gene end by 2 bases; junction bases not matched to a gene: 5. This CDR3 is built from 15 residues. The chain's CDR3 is CASRALAGGQETQYF. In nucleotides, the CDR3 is TGTGCCAGCAGGGCTCTAGCGGGGGGACAAGAGACCCAGTACTTC.

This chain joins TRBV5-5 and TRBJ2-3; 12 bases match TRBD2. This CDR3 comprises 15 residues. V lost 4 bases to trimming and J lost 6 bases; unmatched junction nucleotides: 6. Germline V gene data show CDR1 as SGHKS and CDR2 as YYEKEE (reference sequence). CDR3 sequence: CASSPGLAGYDTQYF. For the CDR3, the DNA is TGTGCCAGCAGCCCCGGACTAGCGGGGTATGATACGCAGTATTTT.

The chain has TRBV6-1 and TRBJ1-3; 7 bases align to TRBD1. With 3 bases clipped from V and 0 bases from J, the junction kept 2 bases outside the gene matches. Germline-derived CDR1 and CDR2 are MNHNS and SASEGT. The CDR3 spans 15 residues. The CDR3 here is CASSEGTASGNTIYF. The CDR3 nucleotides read TGTGCCAGCAGTGAGGGGACAGCCTCTGGAAACACCATATATTTT.

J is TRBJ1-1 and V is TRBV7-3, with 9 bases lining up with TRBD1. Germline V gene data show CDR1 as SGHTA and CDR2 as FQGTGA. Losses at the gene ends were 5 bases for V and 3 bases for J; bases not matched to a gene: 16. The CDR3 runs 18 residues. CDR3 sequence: CASSPRAITGGGHTEAFF. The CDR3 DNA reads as TGTGCCAGCAGCCCTCGCGCTATTACAGGGGGCGGTCACACTGAAGCTTTCTTT.

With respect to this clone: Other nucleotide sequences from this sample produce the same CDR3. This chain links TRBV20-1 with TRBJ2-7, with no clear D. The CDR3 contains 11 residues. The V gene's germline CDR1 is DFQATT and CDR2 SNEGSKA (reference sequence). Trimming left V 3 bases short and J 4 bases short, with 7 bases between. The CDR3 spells CSARVSYEQYF. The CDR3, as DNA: TGCAGTGCTAGGGTCAGTTACGAGCAGTACTTC.

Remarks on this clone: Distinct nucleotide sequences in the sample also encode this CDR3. The CDR3 DNA reads as TGTGCCAGCAGCTTTAGGCAGGCCGGGGAGCTGTTTTTT. It codes for CASSFRQAGELFF. V gene TRBV5-4 combines with J gene TRBJ2-2; the D is unclear. Germline CDR1 SGHNT, CDR2 YYREEE (reference sequence). Trimming cost V 2 bases and J 6 bases, with 8 bases left between them. The length of the CDR3 is 13 residues.

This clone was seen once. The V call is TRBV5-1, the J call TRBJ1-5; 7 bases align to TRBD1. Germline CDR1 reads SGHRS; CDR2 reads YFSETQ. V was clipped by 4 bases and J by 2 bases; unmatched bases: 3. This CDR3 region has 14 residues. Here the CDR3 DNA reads TGCGCCAGCAGCCCGGGACAGCGCAATCAGCCCCAGCATTTT. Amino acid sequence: CASSPGQRNQPQHF.

CDR3 residues: CASSYIGGSTDTQYF. CDR3 nucleotide sequence: TGTGCCAGCAGTTACATCGGGGGTAGCACAGATACGCAGTATTTT. The chain recombines TRBV6-5 with TRBJ2-3; weak D call: TRBD2 (6 bases). Trimming cost V 2 bases and J 0 bases, with 9 bases left between them. The CDR3 contains 15 residues. The V gene's germline CDR1 is MNHEY and CDR2 SVGAGI.

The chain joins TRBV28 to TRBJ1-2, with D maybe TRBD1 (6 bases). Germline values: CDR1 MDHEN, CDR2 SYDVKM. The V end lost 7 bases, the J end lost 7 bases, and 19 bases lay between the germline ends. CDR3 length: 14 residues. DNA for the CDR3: TGTGCCAGCACCTCGATTGCCAGGGGTTTTGGCTACACCTTC. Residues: CASTSIARGFGYTF.

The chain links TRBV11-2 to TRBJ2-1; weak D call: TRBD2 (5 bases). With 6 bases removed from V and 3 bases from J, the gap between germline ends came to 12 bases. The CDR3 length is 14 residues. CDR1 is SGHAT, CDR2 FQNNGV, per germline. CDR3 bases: TGTGCCAGCAGTCAAGCGGCCAGCTACAATGAGCAGTTCTTC. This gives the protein CASSQAASYNEQFF.

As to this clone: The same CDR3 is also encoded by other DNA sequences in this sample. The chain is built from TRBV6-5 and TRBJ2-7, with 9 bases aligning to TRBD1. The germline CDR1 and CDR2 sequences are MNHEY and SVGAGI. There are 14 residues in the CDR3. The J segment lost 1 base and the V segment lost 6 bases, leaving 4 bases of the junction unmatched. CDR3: CASRTGTGSYEQYF. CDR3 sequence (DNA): TGTGCCAGCAGAACCGGGACAGGGTCCTACGAGCAGTACTTC.

In DNA form, the CDR3 reads TGCGCCAGCAGCCACCTCCTATATAGTACGGGACTAGCGGACCAAACGACCCAGTACTTC. Amino acid sequence: CASSHLLYSTGLADQTTQYF. The V call is TRBV4-1, the J call TRBJ2-5, with TRBD2 matching over 11 bases. Unmatched junction bases numbered 22, after V lost 3 bases and J lost 7 bases. The CDR3 runs 20 residues. Germline values: CDR1 MGHRA, CDR2 YSYEKL.

Written as DNA, the CDR3 is TGCAGCGGATCAGGGTACGGCACCATATATTTT. Residues: CSGSGYGTIYF. The genes are TRBV29-1 and TRBJ1-3; possibly TRBD1 for D (5 bases). From germline, CDR1 is SQVTM and CDR2 ANQGSEA. The germline V and J ends were trimmed by 7 bases and 9 bases, with 13 bases remaining between them. The CDR3 is made up of 11 amino acids.

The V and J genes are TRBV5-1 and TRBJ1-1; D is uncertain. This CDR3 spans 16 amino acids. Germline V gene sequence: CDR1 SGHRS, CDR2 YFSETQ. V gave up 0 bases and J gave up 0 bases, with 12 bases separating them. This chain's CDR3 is CASSLAGSPLNTEAFF. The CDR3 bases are TGCGCCAGCAGCTTGGCGGGATCACCTTTGAACACTGAAGCTTTCTTT.

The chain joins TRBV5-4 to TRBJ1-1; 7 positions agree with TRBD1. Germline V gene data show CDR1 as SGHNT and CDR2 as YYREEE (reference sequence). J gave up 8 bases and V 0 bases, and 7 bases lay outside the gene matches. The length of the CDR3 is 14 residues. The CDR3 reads CASSLGGRGTEAFF. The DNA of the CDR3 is TGTGCCAGCAGCTTGGGGGGCAGGGGGACCGAAGCTTTCTTT.

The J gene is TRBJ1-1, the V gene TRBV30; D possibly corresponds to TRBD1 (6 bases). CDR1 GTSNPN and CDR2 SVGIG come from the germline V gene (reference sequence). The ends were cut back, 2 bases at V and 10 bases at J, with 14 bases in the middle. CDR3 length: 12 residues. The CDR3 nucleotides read TGTGCCTGGAGTATAAACAGGGACGCAGCTTTCTTT. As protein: CAWSINRDAAFF.

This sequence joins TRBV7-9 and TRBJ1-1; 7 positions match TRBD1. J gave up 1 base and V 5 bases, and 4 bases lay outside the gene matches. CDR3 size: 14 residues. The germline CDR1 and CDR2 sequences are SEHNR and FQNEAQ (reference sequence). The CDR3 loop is CASSRGTENTEAFF. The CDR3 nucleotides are TGTGCCAGCAGCCGTGGGACAGAGAACACTGAAGCTTTCTTT.

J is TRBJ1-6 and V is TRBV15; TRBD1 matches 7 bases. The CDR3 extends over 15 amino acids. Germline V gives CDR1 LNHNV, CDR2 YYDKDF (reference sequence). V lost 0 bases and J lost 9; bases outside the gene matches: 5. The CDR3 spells CATSRDETGPSPLHF. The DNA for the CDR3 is TGTGCCACCAGCAGAGATGAGACAGGGCCTTCACCCCTCCACTTT.

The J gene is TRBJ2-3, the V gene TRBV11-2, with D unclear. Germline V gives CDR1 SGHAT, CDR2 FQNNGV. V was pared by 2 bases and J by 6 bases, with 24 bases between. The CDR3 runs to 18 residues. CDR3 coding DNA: TGTGCCAGCAGCTTATCCCCTGTCCGCGGATCCACGCAGGATACGCAGTATTTT. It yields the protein CASSLSPVRGSTQDTQYF.

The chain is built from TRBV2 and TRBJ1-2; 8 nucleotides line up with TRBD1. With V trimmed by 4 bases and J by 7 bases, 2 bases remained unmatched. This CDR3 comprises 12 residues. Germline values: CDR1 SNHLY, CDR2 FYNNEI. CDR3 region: CASSGTGSGYTF. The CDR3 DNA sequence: TGTGCCAGCAGTGGGACAGGGAGTGGCTACACCTTC.

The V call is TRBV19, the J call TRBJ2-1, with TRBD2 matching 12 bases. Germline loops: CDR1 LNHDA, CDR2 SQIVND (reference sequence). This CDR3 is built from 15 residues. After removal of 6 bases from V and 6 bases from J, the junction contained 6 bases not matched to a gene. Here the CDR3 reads CASSELAGGSNEQFF. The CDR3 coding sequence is TGTGCCAGTAGCGAACTAGCGGGGGGAAGCAATGAGCAGTTCTTC.

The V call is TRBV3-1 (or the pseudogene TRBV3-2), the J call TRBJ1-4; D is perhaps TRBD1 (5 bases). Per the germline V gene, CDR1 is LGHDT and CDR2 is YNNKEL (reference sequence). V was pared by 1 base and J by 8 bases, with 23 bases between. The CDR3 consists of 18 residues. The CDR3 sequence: CASSQGTIFRAVGEKLFF. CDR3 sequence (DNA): TGTGCCAGCAGCCAAGGTACAATTTTCAGGGCGGTGGGAGAAAAACTGTTTTTT.

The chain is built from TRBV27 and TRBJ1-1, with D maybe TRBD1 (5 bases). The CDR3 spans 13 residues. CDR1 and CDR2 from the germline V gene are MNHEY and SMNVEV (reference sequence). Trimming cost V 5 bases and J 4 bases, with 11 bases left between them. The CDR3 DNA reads TGTGCCAGCAGTGATCCGGGGGGCACTGAAGCTTTCTTT. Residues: CASSDPGGTEAFF.